The entry below describes one TCR beta chain. As processed by the authors: Quantification of nucleated cells was approximated via reference gene primer amplification. Using immunoSEQ multiplex PCR, the repertoire was profiled, and TCRdb retains in-frame clones only, with some absent. The V and J calls and clone size were taken over from that table, and D and trimming were inferred from the DNA. The table lists about 150,000 clones, over 60% of them singletons, with approximately 3.7% in the top ten. The CDR3 covers 16 residues. Trimming removed 1 base from V and 0 bases from J, with 12 bases in between. Germline assignment: CDR1 LGHNA and CDR2 YNFKEQ. The sample is drawn from a study of blood T cell repertoires in COVID-19. Study at large: The study drew acute and convalescent COVID-19 samples from the United States, Italy and Spain.

The V call is TRBV4-2, the J call TRBJ1-2; the D is unclear. The source is a woman aged 80 or over with acute or convalescent COVID-19. Sequencing was performed on peripheral blood. CDR3 DNA sequence: TGTGCCAGCAGCCAAGCCCCCCGGGAAGCTAACTATGGCTACACCTTC. This gives the protein CASSQAPREANYGYTF.